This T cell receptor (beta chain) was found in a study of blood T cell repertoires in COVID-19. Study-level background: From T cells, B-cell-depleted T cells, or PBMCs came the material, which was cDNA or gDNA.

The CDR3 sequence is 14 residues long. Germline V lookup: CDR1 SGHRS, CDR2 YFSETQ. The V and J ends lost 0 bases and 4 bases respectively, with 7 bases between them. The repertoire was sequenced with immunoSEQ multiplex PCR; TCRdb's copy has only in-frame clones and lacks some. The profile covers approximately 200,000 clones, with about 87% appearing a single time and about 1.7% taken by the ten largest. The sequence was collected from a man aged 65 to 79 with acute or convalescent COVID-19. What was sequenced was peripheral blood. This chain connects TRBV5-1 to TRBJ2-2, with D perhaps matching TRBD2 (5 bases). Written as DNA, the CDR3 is TGCGCCAGCAGCTTGGATCGGGGCACCGGGGAGCTGTTTTTT. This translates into CASSLDRGTGELFF.